This T cell receptor (beta chain) was recorded in a study of T cells in narcolepsy. Study at large: Patients with NT1 or NT2 and healthy control donors were enrolled. Study results and caveats: Blood of same and different patients, but not healthy controls, reportedly held recurring autoreactive clonotypes.

The CDR3 has 16 residues. J gave up 0 bases and V 3 bases, and 6 bases lay outside the gene matches. Germline CDR1 KGHSH, CDR2 LQKENI. For this clone: The antigen remains unidentified.

The repertoire was sequenced with immunoSEQ multiplex PCR; TCRdb's copy has only in-frame clones and lacks some. The data show about 27,000 clones, more than 65% seen once. The V gene is TRBV18, the J gene TRBJ2-3, with 7 bases that match TRBD1. The sample was memory (CD45RA-) CD4+ T cells from blood. The sequence came from a human donor in good health. This CDR3 reads CASSPAQGPSTDTQYF. The DNA of the CDR3 is TGTGCCAGCTCACCCGCACAGGGGCCTAGCACAGATACGCAGTATTTT.